A selection of T cell receptor beta chains follows, all from one sample in a study of blood T cell repertoires in COVID-19. Method: immunoSEQ multiplex PCR; TCRdb's copy keeps in-frame clones and lacks some. The sample contains about 170,000 clones, around four fifths of which appear only once. The sample was peripheral blood. The origin of the receptors is a woman in her 70s who had recovered from COVID-19. The CDR3 runs from the conserved cysteine through the conserved F or W. The D gene is left open where the match is weak. Not all rows give a size; the values are once, few, many and, for expanded clones, a class.

TRBJ1-1 | TRBV18 | TRBD1 | NA | CASSPSTGGLEAFF
TRBJ2-1 | TRBV24-1 | NA | NA | CATSDRRGRRGEQFF
TRBJ1-2 | TRBV6-6 | TRBD1 | NA | CASSYATGDGYTF
TRBJ1-1 | TRBV18 | TRBD1 | once | CASSQGARTEAFF
TRBJ2-1 | TRBV24-1 | TRBD2 | NA | CATSDSLGRVAGVPNEQFF
TRBJ2-1 | TRBV5-1 | TRBD2 | once | CASSLTSGGAGEQFF
TRBJ2-7 | TRBV4-1 | TRBD2 | NA | CASSPRGSGTYEQYF
TRBJ2-1 | TRBV19 | TRBD2 | NA | CASSIGRTSGDEQFF
TRBJ1-1 | TRBV7-9 | TRBD1 | NA | CASSRPGTGVAEAFF
TRBJ2-1 | TRBV28 | TRBD2 | NA | CASSPPSGPSSYNEQFF
TRBJ2-2 | TRBV10-3 | NA | once | CATNPRGGANTGELFF
TRBJ1-6 | TRBV20-1 | TRBD1 | NA | CSASPGQGGSPLHF
TRBJ2-5 | TRBV19 | NA | NA | CASSIDLWGPQETQYF